This TCR beta chain originates from a study of cytomegalovirus exposure and HLA in healthy donors. Study summary: Of more than 350 genotyped donors, 81% clustered with self-reported Caucasian donors.

Trimming took 6 bases from V and 2 from J; bases not matched to a gene: 6. Germline assignment: CDR1 LNHDA and CDR2 SQIVND (reference sequence). This CDR3 spans 14 amino acids. PCR used 60 Vbeta primers and 13 Jbeta primers. Generated by immunoSEQ multiplex PCR, the TCRdb table keeps only in-frame clones and is missing some. The table lists over 90,000 clones, about three quarters of them singletons. For this clone: Its target is unknown.

Study-wide results and limits: Immune exposure information comprised only CMV serostatus.

The source material was PBMCs. This sequence joins TRBV19 and TRBJ2-7; 8 bases agree with TRBD1. This receptor was obtained from a man aged 40-49 years in good health and CMV-seronegative. This CDR3 is CASSRGTGTYEQYF. The CDR3 region has the DNA TGTGCCAGTAGCCGAGGGACAGGAACCTACGAGCAGTACTTC. The entire variable domain, with the rest obtained from reference TRBV19 and TRBJ2-7, is as follows: DGGITQSPKYLFRKEGQNVTLSCEQNLNHDAMYWYRQDPGQGLRLIYYSQIVNDFQKGDIAEGYSVSREKKESFPLTVTSAQKNPTAFYLCASSRGTGTYEQYFGPGTRLTVT.